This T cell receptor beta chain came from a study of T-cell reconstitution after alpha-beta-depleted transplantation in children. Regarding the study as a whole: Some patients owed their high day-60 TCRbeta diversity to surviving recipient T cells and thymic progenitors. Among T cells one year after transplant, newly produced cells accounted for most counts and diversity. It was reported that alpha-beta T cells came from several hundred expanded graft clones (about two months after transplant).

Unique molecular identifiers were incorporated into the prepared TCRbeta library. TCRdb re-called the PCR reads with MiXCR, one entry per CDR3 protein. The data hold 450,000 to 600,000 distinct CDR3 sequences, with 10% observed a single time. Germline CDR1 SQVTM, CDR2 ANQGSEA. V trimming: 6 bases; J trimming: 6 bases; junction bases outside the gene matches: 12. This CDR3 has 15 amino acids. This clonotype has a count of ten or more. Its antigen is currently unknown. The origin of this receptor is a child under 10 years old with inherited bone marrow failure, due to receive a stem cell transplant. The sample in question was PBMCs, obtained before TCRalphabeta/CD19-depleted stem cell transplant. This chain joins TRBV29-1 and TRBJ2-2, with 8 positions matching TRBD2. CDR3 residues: CSVQIREGVSGELFF. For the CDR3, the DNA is TGCAGCGTCCAAATCCGGGAGGGGGTCTCCGGGGAGCTGTTTTTT.